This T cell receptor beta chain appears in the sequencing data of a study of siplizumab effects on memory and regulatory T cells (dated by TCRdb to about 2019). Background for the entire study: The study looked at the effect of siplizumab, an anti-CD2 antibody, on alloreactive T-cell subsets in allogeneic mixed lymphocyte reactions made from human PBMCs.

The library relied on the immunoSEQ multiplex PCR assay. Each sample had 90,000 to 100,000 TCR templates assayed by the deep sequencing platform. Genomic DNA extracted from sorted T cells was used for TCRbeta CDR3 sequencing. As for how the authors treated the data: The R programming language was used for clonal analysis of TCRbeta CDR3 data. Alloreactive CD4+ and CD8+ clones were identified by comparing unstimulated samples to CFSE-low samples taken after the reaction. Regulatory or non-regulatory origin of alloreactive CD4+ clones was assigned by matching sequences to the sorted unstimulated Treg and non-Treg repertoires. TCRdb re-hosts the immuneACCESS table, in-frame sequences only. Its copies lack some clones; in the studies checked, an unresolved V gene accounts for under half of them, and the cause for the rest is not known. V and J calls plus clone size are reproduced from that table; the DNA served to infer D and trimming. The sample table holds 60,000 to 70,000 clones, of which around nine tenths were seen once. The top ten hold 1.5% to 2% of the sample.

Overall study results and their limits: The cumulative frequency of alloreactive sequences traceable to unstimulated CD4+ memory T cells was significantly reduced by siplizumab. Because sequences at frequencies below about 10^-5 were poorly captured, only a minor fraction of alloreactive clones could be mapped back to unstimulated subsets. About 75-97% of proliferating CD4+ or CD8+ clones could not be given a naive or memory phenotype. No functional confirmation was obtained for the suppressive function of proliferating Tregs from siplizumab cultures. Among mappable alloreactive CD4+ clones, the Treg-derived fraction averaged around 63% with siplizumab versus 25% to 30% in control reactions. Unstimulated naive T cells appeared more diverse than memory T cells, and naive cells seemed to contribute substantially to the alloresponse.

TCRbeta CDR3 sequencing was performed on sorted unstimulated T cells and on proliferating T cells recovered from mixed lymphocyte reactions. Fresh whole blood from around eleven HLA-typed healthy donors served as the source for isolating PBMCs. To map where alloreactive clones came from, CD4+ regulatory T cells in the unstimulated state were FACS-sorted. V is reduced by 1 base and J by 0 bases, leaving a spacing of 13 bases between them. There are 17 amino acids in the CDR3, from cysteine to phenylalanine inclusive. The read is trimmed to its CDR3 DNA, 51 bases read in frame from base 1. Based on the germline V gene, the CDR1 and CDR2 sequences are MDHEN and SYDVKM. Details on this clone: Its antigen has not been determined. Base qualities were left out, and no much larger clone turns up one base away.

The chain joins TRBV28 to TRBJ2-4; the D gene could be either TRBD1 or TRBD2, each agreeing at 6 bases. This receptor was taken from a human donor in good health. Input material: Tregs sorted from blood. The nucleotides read TGTGCCAGCAGTTTATCGGGGGCTGAACTAGCCAAAAACATTCAGTACTTC. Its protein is CASSLSGAELAKNIQYF.